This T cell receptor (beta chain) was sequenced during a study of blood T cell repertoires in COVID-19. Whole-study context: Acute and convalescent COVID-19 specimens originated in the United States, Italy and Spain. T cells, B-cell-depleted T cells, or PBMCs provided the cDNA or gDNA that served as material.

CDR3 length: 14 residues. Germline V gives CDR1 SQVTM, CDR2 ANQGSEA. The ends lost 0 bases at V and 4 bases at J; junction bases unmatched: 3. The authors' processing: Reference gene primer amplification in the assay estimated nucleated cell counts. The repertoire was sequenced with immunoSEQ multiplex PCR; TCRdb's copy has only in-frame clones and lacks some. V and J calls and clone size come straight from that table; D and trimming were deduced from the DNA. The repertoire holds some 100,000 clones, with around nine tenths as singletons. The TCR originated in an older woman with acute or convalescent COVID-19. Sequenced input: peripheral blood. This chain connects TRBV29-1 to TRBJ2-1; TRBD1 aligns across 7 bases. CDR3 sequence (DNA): TGCAGCGTTGAAGATCAGGGGGTTTACAATGAGCAGTTCTTC. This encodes CSVEDQGVYNEQFF.